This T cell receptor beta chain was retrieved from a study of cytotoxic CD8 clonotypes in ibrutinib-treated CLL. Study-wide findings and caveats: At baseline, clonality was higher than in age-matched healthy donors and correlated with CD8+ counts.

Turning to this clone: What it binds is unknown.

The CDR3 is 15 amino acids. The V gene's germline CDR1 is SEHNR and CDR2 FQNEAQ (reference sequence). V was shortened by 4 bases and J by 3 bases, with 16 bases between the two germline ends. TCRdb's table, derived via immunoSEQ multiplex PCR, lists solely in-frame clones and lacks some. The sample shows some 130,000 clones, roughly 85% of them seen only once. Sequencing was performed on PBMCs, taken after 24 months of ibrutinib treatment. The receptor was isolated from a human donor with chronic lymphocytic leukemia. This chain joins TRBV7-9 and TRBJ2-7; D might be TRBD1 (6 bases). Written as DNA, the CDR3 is TGTGCCAGCAGCTCCAACAGGGCCAGAATCTACGAGCAGTACTTC. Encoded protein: CASSSNRARIYEQYF.